This T cell receptor beta chain emerged from a study of blood T cell repertoires in COVID-19 (dated by TCRdb to the early 2020s). Context from the whole study: Samples covering the acute and convalescent phases of COVID-19 were provided by collaborators in the United States, Italy and Spain. The prospective study material was composed of cDNA or gDNA derived from T cells, B-cell-depleted T cells, or PBMCs. Deeply sampled blood TCRbeta repertoires from subjects exposed to, actively infected with, or recovered from COVID-19 were included in the dataset. A freely available public database, intended as a resource for researchers studying the immune response to SARS-CoV-2, is where the repertoires were released. The samples were drawn from two sources: the first 160 participants of the ongoing ImmuneRACE study, and some 1,300 subjects contributed by 6 global collaborators. Sample metadata almost always included a de-identified subject ID, COVID-19 status, age in years and sex. Where HLA class I and class II types were available, the types were taken from metadata supplied by the sample provider, not from assay-based typing.

Results the study describes overall, beyond this receptor: How much clinical and demographic metadata was included differed by source and by participant, and the metadata was provided uncurated.

In the prospective study, participants were about 18 to 95 years old, resided in about 25 geographic areas of the United States, and were enrolled through a virtual design. In the prospective study, cohorts were assigned on the basis of participant-reported clinical history obtained from a screening survey and a study questionnaire. In the prospective study, mobile phlebotomists collected whole blood, serum and a nasopharyngeal or oropharyngeal swab from each participant. Prospective study participants could optionally give additional blood draws and questionnaires over an approximately two-month period. Before DNA extraction, blood samples from the prospective study were shipped at room temperature or frozen. A remark on this clone: Its antigen is currently not known. No base quality values were provided; no much bigger clone lies one nucleotide off.

Spanning cysteine to phenylalanine, the CDR3 consists of 14 amino acids. The read is trimmed to its CDR3 DNA, 42 bases read in frame from base 1. Deletion took 2 bases off V and 2 bases off J, with a span of 9 bases between the germline ends. CDR1 GTSNPN and CDR2 SVGIG were looked up in the germline V gene (reference sequence). The immunoSEQ Assay, a bias-controlled multiplex PCR, was used to amplify TCRbeta CDR3 regions from genomic DNA. For the original study's pipeline: The number of nucleated cells in each sample was estimated by amplification of reference gene primers within the assay. To quantify the absolute abundance of each unique TCRbeta CDR3 rearrangement, sequence reads were collapsed and filtered. For each sample, productive Simpson clonality was calculated as the square root of Simpson's diversity index over productive rearrangements. The table comes from immuneACCESS by way of TCRdb, which keeps in-frame sequences with V and J called. Part of the clones is missing from these tables; in studies checked, under half for an unresolved V gene and the rest for unknown reasons. V and J calls and clone size are copied from that table; D and trimming were computed from the DNA. Here the sample has some 140,000 clones; around 82% occur a single time. Of the sample, about 5.5% is held by the ten largest clones.

The sequence is built from TRBV30 and TRBJ1-4; matching of 5 bases hints at TRBD1 as the D gene. Sequencing used PBMCs or T cells enriched from blood (not recorded which). This clonotype was obtained from a man in his forties with acute COVID-19. DNA sequence: TGTGCCTGGAGTCAGGGTGGGACTAATGAAAAACTGTTTTTT. Its product reads: CAWSQGGTNEKLFF.